This T cell receptor beta chain comes out of a study of cytomegalovirus exposure and HLA in healthy donors. General observations from the study: The dataset shows that most TCR sequences were rare, while some public TCRs occurred in many donors. In a later analysis, DRB1 alleles had the most associated TCRs; HLA-C alleles the fewest.

Amplification used 60 Vbeta primers and 13 Jbeta primers. TCRdb's copy holds only in-frame clones and misses some; the assay was immunoSEQ multiplex PCR. This table holds around 150,000 clones, around 76% found once. Comment on this clone: Its antigen is still unknown.

The germline CDR1 and CDR2 sequences are SNHLY and FYNNEI. The CDR3 has 15 residues. After removal of 4 bases from V and 5 bases from J, the junction contained 9 bases not matched to a gene. The specimen was PBMCs. This chain links TRBV2 with TRBJ1-2; 8 nucleotides align to TRBD1. The receptor's source is a man aged 40-49 years in good health and CMV-seropositive. CDR3 sequence reads: CASSGSGGSSYGYTF. The DNA for the CDR3 is TGTGCCAGCAGTGGCTCAGGGGGCTCGAGTTATGGCTACACCTTC.